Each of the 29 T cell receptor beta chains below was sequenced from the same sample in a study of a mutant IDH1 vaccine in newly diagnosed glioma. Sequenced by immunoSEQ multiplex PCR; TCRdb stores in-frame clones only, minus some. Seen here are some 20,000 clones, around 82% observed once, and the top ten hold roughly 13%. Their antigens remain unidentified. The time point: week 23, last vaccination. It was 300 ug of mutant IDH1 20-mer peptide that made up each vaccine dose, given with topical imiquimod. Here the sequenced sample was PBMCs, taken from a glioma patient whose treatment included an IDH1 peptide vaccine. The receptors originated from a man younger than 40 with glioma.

The CDR3: CAISEGYQETQYF. CDR3 sequence (DNA): TGTGCCATCAGTGAGGGGTACCAAGAGACCCAGTACTTC. The chain is built from TRBV10-3 and TRBJ2-5, with D uncertain. Germline V gives CDR1 ENHRY, CDR2 SYGVKD. The CDR3 loop spans 13 amino acids. V lost 2 bases to trimming and J lost 0 bases, with 4 bases between them.

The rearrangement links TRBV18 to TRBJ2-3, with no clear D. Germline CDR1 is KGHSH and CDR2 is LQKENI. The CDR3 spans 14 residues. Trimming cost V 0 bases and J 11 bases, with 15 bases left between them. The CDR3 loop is CASSPPALPQMQYF. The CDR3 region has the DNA TGTGCCAGCTCACCACCGGCCCTTCCCCAGATGCAGTATTTT.

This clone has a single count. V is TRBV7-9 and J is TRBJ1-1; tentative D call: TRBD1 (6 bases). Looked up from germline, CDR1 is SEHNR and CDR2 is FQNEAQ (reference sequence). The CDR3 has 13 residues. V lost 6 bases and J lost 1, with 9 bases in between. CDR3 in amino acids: CASRQQGNTEAFF. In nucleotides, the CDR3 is TGTGCCAGCAGACAACAGGGGAACACTGAAGCTTTCTTT.

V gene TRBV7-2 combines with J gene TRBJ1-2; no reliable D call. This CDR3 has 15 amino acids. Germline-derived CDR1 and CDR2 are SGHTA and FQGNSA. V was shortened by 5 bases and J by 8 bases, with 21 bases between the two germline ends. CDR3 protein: CASSTRTRRMGGYTF. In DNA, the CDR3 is TGTGCCAGCAGCACCCGTACTCGAAGGATGGGAGGCTACACCTTC.

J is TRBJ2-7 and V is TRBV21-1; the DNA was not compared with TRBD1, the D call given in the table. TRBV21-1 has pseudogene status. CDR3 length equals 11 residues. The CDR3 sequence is CASSKGRRRYF. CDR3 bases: TGTGCCAGCAGCAAGGGCCGCCGTAGGTACTTC.

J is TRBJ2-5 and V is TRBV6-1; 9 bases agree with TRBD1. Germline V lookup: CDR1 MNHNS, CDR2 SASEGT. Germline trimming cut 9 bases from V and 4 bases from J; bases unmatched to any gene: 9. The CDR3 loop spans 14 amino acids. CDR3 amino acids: CASTGGRGGETQYF. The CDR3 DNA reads TGTGCCAGTACAGGGGGCCGCGGGGGAGAGACCCAGTACTTC.

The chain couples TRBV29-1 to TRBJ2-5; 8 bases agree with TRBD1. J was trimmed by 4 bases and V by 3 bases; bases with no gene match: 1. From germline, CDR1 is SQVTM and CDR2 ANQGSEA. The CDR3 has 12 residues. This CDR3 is CSVDRGPETQYF. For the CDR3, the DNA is TGCAGCGTTGACAGGGGGCCAGAGACCCAGTACTTC.

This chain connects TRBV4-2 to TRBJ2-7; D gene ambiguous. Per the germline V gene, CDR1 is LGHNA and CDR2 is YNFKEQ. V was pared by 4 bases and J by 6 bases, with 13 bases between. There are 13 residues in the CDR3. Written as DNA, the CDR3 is TGTGCCAGCAGCCCACCCGCTAGTGCCGAGCAGTACTTC. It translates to CASSPPASAEQYF.

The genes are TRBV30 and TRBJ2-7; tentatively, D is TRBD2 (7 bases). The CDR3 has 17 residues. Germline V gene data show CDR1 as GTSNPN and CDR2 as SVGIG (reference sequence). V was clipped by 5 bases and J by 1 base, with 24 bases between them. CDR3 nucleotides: TGTGCCTGGTCTCCAACGAATCGGGGGGCTTTATCCTACGAGCAGTACTTC. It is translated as CAWSPTNRGALSYEQYF. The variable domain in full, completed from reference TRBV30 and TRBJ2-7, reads SQTIHQWPATLVQPVGSPLSLECTVEGTSNPNLYWYRQAAGRGLQLLFYSVGIGQISSEVPQNLSASRPQDRQFILSSKKLLLSDSGFYLCAWSPTNRGALSYEQYFGPGTRLTVT.

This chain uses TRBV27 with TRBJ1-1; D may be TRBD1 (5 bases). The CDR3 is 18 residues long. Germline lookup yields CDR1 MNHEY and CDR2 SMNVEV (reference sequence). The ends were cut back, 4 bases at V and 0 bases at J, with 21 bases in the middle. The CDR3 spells CASSSAGSGRMVNTEAFF. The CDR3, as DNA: TGTGCCAGCAGTTCCGCAGGGTCGGGGCGTATGGTGAACACTGAAGCTTTCTTT.

CDR3 bases: TGTGCCAGTAGTATCGGTCGGACAGGGAGGGGCCTCTATGGCTACACCTTC. Its protein is CASSIGRTGRGLYGYTF. V and J are TRBV19 and TRBJ1-2, with 8 bases identical to TRBD1. There are 17 residues in the CDR3. Per the germline V gene, CDR1 is LNHDA and CDR2 is SQIVND (reference sequence). The ends lost 3 bases at V and 4 bases at J; junction bases unmatched: 13.

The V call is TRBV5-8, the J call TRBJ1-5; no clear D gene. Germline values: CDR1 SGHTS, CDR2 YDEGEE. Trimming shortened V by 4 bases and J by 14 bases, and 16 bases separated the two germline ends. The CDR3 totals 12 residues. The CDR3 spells CASSPLEGNKHF. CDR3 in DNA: TGTGCCAGCAGCCCTCTGGAGGGTAACAAGCATTTT.

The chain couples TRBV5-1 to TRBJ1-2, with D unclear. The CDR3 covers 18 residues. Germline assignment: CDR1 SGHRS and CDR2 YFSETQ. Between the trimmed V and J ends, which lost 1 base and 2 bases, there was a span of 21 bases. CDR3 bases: TGCGCCAGCAGCTTGCCAGTGGACCTTGCAGAAATCAACTATGGCTACACCTTC. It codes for CASSLPVDLAEINYGYTF.

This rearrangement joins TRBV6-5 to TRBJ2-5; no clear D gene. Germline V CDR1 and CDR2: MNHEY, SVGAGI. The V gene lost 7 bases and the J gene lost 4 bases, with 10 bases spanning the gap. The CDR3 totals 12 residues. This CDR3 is CASTFEAETQYF. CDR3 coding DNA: TGTGCCAGCACCTTTGAAGCAGAGACCCAGTACTTC.

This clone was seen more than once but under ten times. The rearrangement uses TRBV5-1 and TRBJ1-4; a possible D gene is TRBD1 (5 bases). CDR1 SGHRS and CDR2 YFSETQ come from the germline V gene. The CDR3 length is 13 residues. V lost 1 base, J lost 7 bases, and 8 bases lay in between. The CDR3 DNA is TGCGCCAGCAGCTTGTCGGGGCGTGAAAAACTGTTTTTT. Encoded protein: CASSLSGREKLFF.

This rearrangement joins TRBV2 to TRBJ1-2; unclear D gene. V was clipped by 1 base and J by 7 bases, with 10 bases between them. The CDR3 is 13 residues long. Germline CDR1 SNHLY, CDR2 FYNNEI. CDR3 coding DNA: TGTGCCAGCAGTGAAGGTTTTGAGGCTGGCTACACCTTC. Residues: CASSEGFEAGYTF.

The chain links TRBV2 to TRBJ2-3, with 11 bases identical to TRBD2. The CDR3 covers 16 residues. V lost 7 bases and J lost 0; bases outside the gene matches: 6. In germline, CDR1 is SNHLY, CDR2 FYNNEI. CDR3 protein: CASTLRTSGSTDTQYF. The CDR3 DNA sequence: TGTGCCAGCACACTCCGGACTAGCGGGAGCACAGATACGCAGTATTTT. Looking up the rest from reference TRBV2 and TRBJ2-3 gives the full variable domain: EPEVTQTPSHQVTQMGQEVILRCVPISNHLYFYWYRQILGQKVEFLVSFYNNEISEKSEIFDDQFSVERPDGSNFTLKIRSTKLEDSAMYFCASTLRTSGSTDTQYFGPGTRLTVL.

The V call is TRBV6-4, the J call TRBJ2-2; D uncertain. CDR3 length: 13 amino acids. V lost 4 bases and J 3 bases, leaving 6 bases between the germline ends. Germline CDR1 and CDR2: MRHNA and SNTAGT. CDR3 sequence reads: CASSAGDTGELFF. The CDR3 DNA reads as TGTGCCAGCAGTGCTGGGGACACCGGGGAGCTGTTTTTT.

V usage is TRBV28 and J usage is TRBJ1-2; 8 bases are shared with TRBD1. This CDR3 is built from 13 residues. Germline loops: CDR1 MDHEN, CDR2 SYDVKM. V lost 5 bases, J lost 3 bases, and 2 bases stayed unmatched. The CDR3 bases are TGTGCCAGCAGTCTACAGGGGGACTATGGCTACACCTTC. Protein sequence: CASSLQGDYGYTF.

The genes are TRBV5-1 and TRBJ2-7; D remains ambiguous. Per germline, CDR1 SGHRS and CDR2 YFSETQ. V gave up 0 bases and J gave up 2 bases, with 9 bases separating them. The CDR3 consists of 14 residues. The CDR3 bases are TGCGCCAGCAGCTTGGACGGCCCCCCCTACGAGCAGTACTTC. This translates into CASSLDGPPYEQYF.

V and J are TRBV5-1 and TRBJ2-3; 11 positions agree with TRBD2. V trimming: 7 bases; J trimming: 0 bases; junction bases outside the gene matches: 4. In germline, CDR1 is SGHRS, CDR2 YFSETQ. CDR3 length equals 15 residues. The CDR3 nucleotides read TGCGCCAGCCGTCTAGCGGGAGGTAGCACAGATACGCAGTATTTT. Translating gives CASRLAGGSTDTQYF.

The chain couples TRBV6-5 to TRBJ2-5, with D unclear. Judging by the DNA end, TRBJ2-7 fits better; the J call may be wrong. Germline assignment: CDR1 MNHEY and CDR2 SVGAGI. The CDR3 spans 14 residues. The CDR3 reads CASSYYSPPYEQYF. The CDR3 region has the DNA TGTGCCAGCAGTTACTACTCCCCTCCCTACGAGCAGTACTTC.

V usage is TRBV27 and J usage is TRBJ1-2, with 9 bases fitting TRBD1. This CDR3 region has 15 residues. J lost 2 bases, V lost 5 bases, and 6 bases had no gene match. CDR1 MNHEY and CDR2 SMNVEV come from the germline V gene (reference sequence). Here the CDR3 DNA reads TGTGCCAGCAGTGGAAGGGGACAGGGCAACTATGGCTACACCTTC. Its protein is CASSGRGQGNYGYTF.

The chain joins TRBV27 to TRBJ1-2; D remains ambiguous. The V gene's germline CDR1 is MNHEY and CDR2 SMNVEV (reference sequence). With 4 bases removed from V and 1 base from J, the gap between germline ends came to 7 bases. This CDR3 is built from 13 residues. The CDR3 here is CASSSRFNYGYTF. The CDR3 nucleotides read TGTGCCAGCAGTTCCAGGTTTAACTATGGCTACACCTTC.

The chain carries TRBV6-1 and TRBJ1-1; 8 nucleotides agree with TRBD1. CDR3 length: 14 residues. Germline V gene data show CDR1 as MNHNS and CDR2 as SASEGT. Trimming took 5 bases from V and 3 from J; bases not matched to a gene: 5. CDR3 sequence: CASSLDRADTEAFF. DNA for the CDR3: TGTGCCAGCAGTCTGGACAGGGCGGACACTGAAGCTTTCTTT.

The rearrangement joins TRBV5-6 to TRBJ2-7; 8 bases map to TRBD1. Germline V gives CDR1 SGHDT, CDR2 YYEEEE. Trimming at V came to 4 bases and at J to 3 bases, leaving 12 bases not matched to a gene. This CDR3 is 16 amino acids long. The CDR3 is CASSQHSRQGNYEQYF. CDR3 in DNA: TGTGCCAGCAGCCAACACAGCCGACAGGGGAACTACGAGCAGTACTTC.

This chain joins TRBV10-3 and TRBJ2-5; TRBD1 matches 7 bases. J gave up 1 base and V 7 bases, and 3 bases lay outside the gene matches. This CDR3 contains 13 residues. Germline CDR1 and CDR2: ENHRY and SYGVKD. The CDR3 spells CAIKGAGQETQYF. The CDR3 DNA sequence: TGTGCCATCAAGGGGGCAGGCCAAGAGACCCAGTACTTC.

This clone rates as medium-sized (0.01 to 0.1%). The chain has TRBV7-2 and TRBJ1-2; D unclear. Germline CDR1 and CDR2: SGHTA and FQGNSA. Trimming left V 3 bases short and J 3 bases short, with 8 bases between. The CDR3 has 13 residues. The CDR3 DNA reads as TGTGCCAGCAGCTTGGGTGAGGACTATGGCTACACCTTC. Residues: CASSLGEDYGYTF.

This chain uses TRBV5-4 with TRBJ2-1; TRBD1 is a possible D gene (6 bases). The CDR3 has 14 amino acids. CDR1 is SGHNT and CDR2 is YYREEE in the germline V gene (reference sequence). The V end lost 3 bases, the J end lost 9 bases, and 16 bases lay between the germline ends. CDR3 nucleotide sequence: TGTGCCAGCAGCTGGGGGCAGGGCAACGGTGAGCAGTTCTTC. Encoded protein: CASSWGQGNGEQFF.